These 24 T cell receptor beta chains came from one sample sequenced in a study of response to subunit inactivated influenza vaccine. TCRdb ran MiXCR on the RT-PCR reads and lists one entry per CDR3 protein. This table holds about 780,000 distinct CDR3 sequences, roughly 20% found once. Sample: PBMCs from blood, taken approximately 5 days after vaccination. The source is a man between 50 and 59 years old who received an inactivated influenza vaccine.

This clonotype was observed many times. This chain connects TRBV5-1 to TRBJ2-7, with 7 bases lining up with TRBD1. The CDR3 sequence is 12 residues long. With V trimmed by 4 bases and J by 6 bases, 4 bases remained unmatched. Germline lookup yields CDR1 SGHRS and CDR2 YFSETQ. The CDR3 DNA reads as TGCGCCAGCAGCCAAACAGGGGCCGAGCAGTACTTC. Protein product: CASSQTGAEQYF. Looking up the rest from reference TRBV5-1 and TRBJ2-7 gives the full variable domain: KAGVTQTPRYLIKTRGQQVTLSCSPISGHRSVSWYQQTPGQGLQFLFEYFSETQRNKGNFPGRFSGRQFSNSRSEMNVSTLELGDSALYLCASSQTGAEQYFGPGTRLTVT.

This chain joins TRBV7-3 and TRBJ2-1; D could derive from TRBD1 or TRBD2 (5 bases each). The CDR3 is 14 residues long. Per the germline V gene, CDR1 is SGHTA and CDR2 is FQGTGA. Trimming removed 2 bases at V and 6 bases at J, with 11 bases between. The CDR3 protein is CASSLSGTTNEQFF. The CDR3 region has the DNA TGTGCCAGCAGCTTATCCGGGACGACCAATGAGCAGTTCTTC.

This chain joins TRBV18 and TRBJ1-1; no reliable D call. Trimming stripped 1 base from V and 1 base from J, with 7 bases between. The germline gives CDR1 KGHSH, CDR2 LQKENI. The CDR3 runs to 14 residues. In DNA, the CDR3 is TGTGCCAGCTCACCACAGGGTAGGAACACTGAAGCTTTCTTT. It specifies CASSPQGRNTEAFF.

This clonotype was seen a few times. V usage is TRBV20-1 and J usage is TRBJ2-1, with D perhaps matching TRBD1 or TRBD2 (5 bases each). The CDR3 loop spans 13 amino acids. Trimming shortened V by 3 bases and J by 7 bases, and 13 bases separated the two germline ends. The germline V gene has CDR1 DFQATT and CDR2 SNEGSKA (reference sequence). The CDR3 DNA is TGCAGTGCTAGCGGGACCCCCTGGAATGAGCAGTTCTTC. Its translation is CSASGTPWNEQFF.

A single count supports this clonotype. V and J are TRBV6-1 and TRBJ2-1; 7 positions agree with TRBD1. This CDR3 has 14 amino acids. Germline V lookup: CDR1 MNHNS, CDR2 SASEGT. After removal of 4 bases from V and 2 bases from J, the junction contained 2 bases not matched to a gene. The CDR3 region is CASSARGPYNEQFF. In nucleotides, the CDR3 is TGTGCCAGCAGTGCTAGGGGGCCCTACAATGAGCAGTTCTTC.

This clonotype has a handful of counts. V and J are TRBV10-3 and TRBJ2-3; TRBD1 might be the D (5 bases). This CDR3 comprises 13 residues. V shed 10 bases and J shed 6 bases, with 17 bases lying between them. The germline CDR1 and CDR2 sequences are ENHRY and SYGVKD. Here the CDR3 reads CATGSLGRDTQYF. DNA of the CDR3: TGTGCCACCGGGTCTCTGGGGCGGGATACGCAGTATTTT.

This clonotype was picked up a small number of times. The rearrangement uses TRBV29-1 and TRBJ1-1; D might be TRBD1 (5 bases). The CDR3 loop spans 14 amino acids. The germline V gene encodes CDR1 SQVTM and CDR2 ANQGSEA. With 4 bases removed from V and 0 bases from J, the gap between germline ends came to 12 bases. This CDR3 is CSVVARGLNTEAFF. The CDR3 nucleotides are TGCAGCGTTGTGGCTAGGGGATTGAACACTGAAGCTTTCTTT.

Regarding this clonotype: Given a much more abundant clone one base away, this may be a read error. The chain employs TRBV27 and TRBJ2-1; TRBD2 matches 13 bases. With V trimmed by 6 bases and J by 7 bases, 6 bases remained unmatched. CDR3 length: 15 amino acids. The germline gives CDR1 MNHEY, CDR2 SMNVEV (reference sequence). CDR3 sequence: CASSPGTSGKNEQFF. The CDR3 bases are TGTGCCAGCAGCCCCGGGACTAGCGGGAAAAATGAGCAGTTCTTC.

The V call is TRBV3-1, the J call TRBJ2-7; 9 bases match TRBD1. The CDR3 is made up of 15 amino acids. CDR1 LGHDT and CDR2 YNNKEL come from the germline V gene (reference sequence). Unmatched junction bases numbered 7, after V lost 4 bases and J lost 3 bases. In DNA, the CDR3 is TGTGCCAGCAGCCCGGGACAGGGCCTGGACTACGAGCAGTACTTC. Translating gives CASSPGQGLDYEQYF.

The V gene is TRBV6-2 or TRBV6-3, the J gene TRBJ2-5; D ambiguous. Trimming took off 5 bases at V and 4 bases at J, with 11 bases between the two ends. From germline, CDR1 is MNHEY and CDR2 SVGEGT. This CDR3 comprises 13 residues. The CDR3 DNA reads TGTGCCAGCAGTCCCGAGTACGGAGAGACCCAGTACTTC. Translating it yields CASSPEYGETQYF.

This clonotype was counted only a few times. This chain joins TRBV12-3 or TRBV12-4 and TRBJ2-1; D unclear. This CDR3 contains 14 residues. V was pared by 6 bases and J by 2 bases, with 11 bases between. The CDR3 DNA follows: TGTGCCAGCAGGTCCAGTCTTACCTACAATGAGCAGTTCTTC. Protein sequence: CASRSSLTYNEQFF.

In the case of this clonotype: The junction does not match germline at one end; this may be a read error. The chain is built from TRBV20-1 and TRBJ2-7; the D call may be TRBD1 or TRBD2 (8 bases each). Germline values: CDR1 DFQATT, CDR2 SNEGSKA (reference sequence). The CDR3 consists of 14 residues. The DNA of the CDR3 is TGCAGTGCTACCCGGACAGGGTCTAGCGGGCCAGCGGACTTC. It translates to CSATRTGSSGPADF.

This clonotype came up many times. CDR3 region: CASSLAVMNTEAFF. CDR3 coding DNA: TGTGCCAGCAGTTTGGCAGTCATGAACACTGAAGCTTTCTTT. This chain uses TRBV12-3 or TRBV12-4 with TRBJ1-1, with unresolved D. The V end was cut by 3 bases, the J end by 0 bases, with 8 bases between. The CDR3 has 14 amino acids.

V is TRBV28 and J is TRBJ1-2; D remains unclear. The V end lost 5 bases, the J end lost 4 bases, and 11 bases lay between the germline ends. The CDR3 is 13 residues long. CDR1 is MDHEN, CDR2 SYDVKM, per germline. The CDR3 DNA reads TGTGCCAGCAGTCTGACCAAGGCCTATGGCTACACCTTC. Its protein is CASSLTKAYGYTF.

This clonotype occurred a few times. The chain carries TRBV4-3 and TRBJ2-3; no clear D gene. The CDR3 contains 15 residues. The germline CDR1 and CDR2 sequences are LGHNA and YSLEER. V lost 0 bases to trimming and J lost 2 bases, with 9 bases between them. The CDR3 region has the DNA TGCGCCAGCAGCCAAGATTCAAGCGACACAGATACGCAGTATTTT. Amino acids: CASSQDSSDTDTQYF.

A few counts support this clonotype. This chain links TRBV7-9 with TRBJ2-3, with D unresolved. CDR1 is SEHNR, CDR2 FQNEAQ, per germline (reference sequence). The CDR3 contains 13 residues. Deletions cut 8 bases from V and 6 bases from J, with 15 bases between. The CDR3, as DNA: TGTGCCAGCGTGGGGATCCTAGGTGATACGCAGTATTTT. Its protein product is CASVGILGDTQYF. Filled out from reference TRBV7-9 and TRBJ2-3, the complete variable domain reads DTGVSQNPRHKITKRGQNVTFRCDPISEHNRLYWYRQTLGQGPEFLTYFQNEAQLEKSRLLSDRFSAERPKGSFSTLEIQRTEQGDSAMYLCASVGILGDTQYFGPGTRLTVL.

This clonotype has just a few counts. V is TRBV12-3 or TRBV12-4 and J is TRBJ1-4, with 9 bases lining up with TRBD1. The V gene end was trimmed by 4 bases and the J gene end by 5 bases; junction bases not matched to a gene: 2. The CDR3 sequence is 14 residues long. The CDR3 protein is CASSWDRENEKLFF. The CDR3 nucleotides read TGTGCCAGCAGTTGGGACAGGGAAAATGAAAAACTGTTTTTT.

This clonotype was detected many times. The chain employs TRBV27 and TRBJ2-7, with D maybe TRBD1 (6 bases). V lost 3 bases and J lost 4, with 19 bases in between. This CDR3 region has 16 residues. Germline CDR1 reads MNHEY; CDR2 reads SMNVEV (reference sequence). CDR3 amino acids: CASSFRGSLGGYEQYF. The CDR3 DNA reads TGTGCCAGCAGTTTTCGGGGCTCCCTAGGGGGTTACGAGCAGTACTTC.

This clonotype was detected a few times. The chain combines TRBV14 with TRBJ2-2, with D uncertain. The CDR3 runs to 12 residues. Between the trimmed V and J ends, which lost 3 bases and 3 bases, there was a span of 2 bases. The germline CDR1 and CDR2 sequences are SGHDN and FVKESK. The chain's CDR3 is CASSHYTGELFF. CDR3 in DNA: TGTGCCAGCAGCCATTACACCGGGGAGCTGTTTTTT.

In its sample, this clonotype was seen a few times. V is TRBV7-9 and J is TRBJ2-1; 7 bases align to TRBD2. The CDR3 runs 16 residues. From germline, CDR1 is SEHNR and CDR2 FQNEAQ (reference sequence). The J segment lost 3 bases and the V segment lost 5 bases, leaving 10 bases of the junction unmatched. CDR3 bases: TGTGCCAGCAGCCCAATGTGGCGGGAGAACTACAATGAGCAGTTCTTC. It yields the protein CASSPMWRENYNEQFF. Full variable domain (rest looked up from reference TRBV7-9 and TRBJ2-1): DTGVSQNPRHKITKRGQNVTFRCDPISEHNRLYWYRQTLGQGPEFLTYFQNEAQLEKSRLLSDRFSAERPKGSFSTLEIQRTEQGDSAMYLCASSPMWRENYNEQFFGPGTRLTVL.

V usage is TRBV6-2 or TRBV6-3 and J usage is TRBJ2-1, with a weak D call TRBD1 (6 bases). The germline gives CDR1 MNHEY, CDR2 SVGEGT. This CDR3 spans 15 amino acids. The V gene lost 2 bases and the J gene lost 3 bases, with 11 bases spanning the gap. CDR3 sequence (DNA): TGTGCCAGCAGTTACCTTCGGACAGACTACAATGAGCAGTTCTTC. Protein sequence: CASSYLRTDYNEQFF.

In this sample, this clonotype turned up a few times. V gene TRBV4-2 combines with J gene TRBJ2-1; D remains unclear. V was trimmed by 1 base and J by 1 base, leaving 14 bases between them. The germline CDR1 and CDR2 sequences are LGHNA and YNFKEQ. The CDR3 length is 17 residues. The CDR3 DNA is TGTGCCAGCAGCCAAGCCCCCACCGTGATATCCTACAATGAGCAGTTCTTC. As protein: CASSQAPTVISYNEQFF.

This sequence joins TRBV4-3 and TRBJ1-4; no reliable D call. With 0 bases removed from V and 1 base from J, the gap between germline ends came to 6 bases. This CDR3 is built from 15 residues. Germline values: CDR1 LGHNA, CDR2 YSLEER. The CDR3 region is CASSQDWETNEKLFF. Written as DNA, the CDR3 is TGCGCCAGCAGCCAAGATTGGGAAACTAATGAAAAACTGTTTTTT.

The rearrangement joins TRBV20-1 to TRBJ1-1, with D maybe TRBD1 (5 bases). Germline V gene sequence: CDR1 DFQATT, CDR2 SNEGSKA (reference sequence). This CDR3 has 13 amino acids. V lost 2 bases to trimming and J lost 8 bases, with 15 bases between them. DNA for the CDR3: TGCAGTGCTAGAAGGCAGGGAGGGTCCGAAGCTTTCTTT. Protein sequence: CSARRQGGSEAFF.